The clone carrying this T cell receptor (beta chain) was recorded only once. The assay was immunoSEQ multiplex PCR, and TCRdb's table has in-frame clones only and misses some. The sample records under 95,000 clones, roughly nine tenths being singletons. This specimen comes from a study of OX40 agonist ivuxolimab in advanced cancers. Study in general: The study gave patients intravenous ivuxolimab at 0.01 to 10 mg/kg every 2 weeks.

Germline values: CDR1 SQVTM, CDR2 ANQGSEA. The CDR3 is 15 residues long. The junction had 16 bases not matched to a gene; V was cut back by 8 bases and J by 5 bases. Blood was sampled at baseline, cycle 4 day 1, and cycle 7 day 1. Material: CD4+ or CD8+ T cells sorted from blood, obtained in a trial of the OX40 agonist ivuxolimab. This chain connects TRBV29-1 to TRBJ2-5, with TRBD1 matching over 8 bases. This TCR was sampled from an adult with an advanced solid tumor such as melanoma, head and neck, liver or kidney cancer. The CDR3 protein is CSSPGQGAGFETQYF. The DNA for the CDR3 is TGCAGCTCCCCGGGTCAGGGGGCCGGTTTTGAGACCCAGTACTTC.